This TCR beta chain was obtained from a study of shared clonotypes between healthy human individuals. Some clones are missing from TCRdb's copy, which holds only in-frame ones; the method was immunoSEQ multiplex PCR. The table records about 120,000 clones, 68% of them present only once. The CDR3 extends over 11 amino acids. The V and J ends lost 7 bases and 4 bases respectively, with 8 bases between them. Germline CDR1 MDHEN, CDR2 SYDVKM. This clone has only a few counts. Sequencing was done on a sample of memory CD8+ T cells sorted from blood. As for subset: CD45RO+ cells pooled with CCR7-negative TemRA cells. V usage is TRBV28 and J usage is TRBJ2-7, with D possibly TRBD2 on 6 matching bases. This sequence originates from a woman aged 25 to 45 in good health. The CDR3 coding sequence is TGTGCCAGCATTGGGGGGTACGAGCAGTACTTC. Translation: CASIGGYEQYF.